This TCR beta chain derives from a study of cytomegalovirus exposure and HLA in healthy donors. Study results and caveats: Presence/absence analyses supposed approximately even sequencing depth among donors. Earlier analysis yielded a pattern in which most TCR beta V segments were productive about 87% or about 30% of the time.

The PCR contained 60 Vbeta and 13 Jbeta primers. Clones were sequenced by immunoSEQ multiplex PCR, and TCRdb holds only the in-frame ones, with some missing. The sample includes under 200,000 clones, around 79% seen only once; the top ten take around 3%. Of note for this clone: Its antigen remains unidentified.

V was shortened by 1 base and J by 0 bases, with 8 bases between the two germline ends. The CDR3 contains 15 residues. CDR1 SGHTA and CDR2 FQGNSA come from the germline V gene. Material: PBMCs. The receptor was derived from a woman in her thirties or forties in good health and CMV-seropositive. The chain is built from TRBV7-2 and TRBJ2-3; D is uncertain. CDR3: CASSLDSMSTDTQYF. The CDR3 bases are TGTGCCAGCAGCTTAGACTCAATGAGCACAGATACGCAGTATTTT. The whole variable domain, filled in from reference TRBV7-2 and TRBJ2-3, reads GAGVSQSPSNKVTEKGKDVELRCDPISGHTALYWYRQSLGQGLEFLIYFQGNSAPDKSGLPSDRFSAERTGGSVSTLTIQRTQQEDSAVYLCASSLDSMSTDTQYFGPGTRLTVL.